The 10 T cell receptor beta chains below were found in one sample sequenced in a study of early T cells in non-severe SARS-CoV-2 infection. MiXCR, run by TCRdb on the 5' RACE reads, gives a single entry per CDR3 protein. The table records about 66,000 distinct CDR3 sequences, about 13% of them present only once. The sample was whole blood. These TCRs come from an adult who was a healthcare worker with PCR-confirmed SARS-CoV-2 infection or an uninfected control (not recorded which).

A few counts support this clonotype. The CDR3 DNA is TGTGCCATCAGTGGGGTAGCGGGACGCGTCAATGAGCAGTTCTTC. Its translation: CAISGVAGRVNEQFF. The chain carries TRBV10-3 and TRBJ2-1; TRBD2 matches 8 bases. Germline assignment: CDR1 ENHRY and CDR2 SYGVKD. V lost 4 bases to trimming and J lost 6 bases; unmatched junction nucleotides: 8. CDR3 length: 15 residues.

Only a few counts were recorded for this clonotype. The chain is built from TRBV5-1 and TRBJ2-3; 7 nucleotides match TRBD1. Trimming removed 3 bases from V and 2 bases from J; junction bases left unmatched: 6. The germline CDR1 and CDR2 sequences are SGHRS and YFSETQ. The CDR3 contains 15 residues. Written as DNA, the CDR3 is TGCGCCAGCAGCTCCCGGGACAGCCCCACAGATACGCAGTATTTT. Its translation is CASSSRDSPTDTQYF. Looking up the rest from reference TRBV5-1 and TRBJ2-3 gives the full variable domain: KAGVTQTPRYLIKTRGQQVTLSCSPISGHRSVSWYQQTPGQGLQFLFEYFSETQRNKGNFPGRFSGRQFSNSRSEMNVSTLELGDSALYLCASSSRDSPTDTQYFGPGTRLTVL.

This chain joins TRBV5-1 and TRBJ2-3; D is uncertain. Germline V CDR1 and CDR2: SGHRS, YFSETQ. The CDR3 length is 15 residues. The V end was cut by 3 bases, the J end by 3 bases, with 14 bases between. The CDR3 DNA reads TGCGCCAGCAGCTCGGCGGCCAGGACGACAGATACGCAGTATTTT. Its protein is CASSSAARTTDTQYF.

This clonotype was detected a few times. V usage is TRBV15 and J usage is TRBJ2-3, with 12 bases fitting TRBD2. Germline V gene lookup returns CDR1 LNHNV and CDR2 YYDKDF (reference sequence). V was clipped by 5 bases and J by 0 bases; unmatched bases: 3. The CDR3 is 16 amino acids. As DNA, the CDR3 is TGTGCCACCAGCGGCGGGACTAGCGGGAGCACAGATACGCAGTATTTT. This codes for CATSGGTSGSTDTQYF. Complete variable domain (other parts from reference TRBV15 and TRBJ2-3): DAMVIQNPRYQVTQFGKPVTLSCSQTLNHNVMYWYQQKSSQAPKLLFHYYDKDFNNEADTPDNFQSRRPNTSFCFLDIRSPGLGDTAMYLCATSGGTSGSTDTQYFGPGTRLTVL.

This clonotype was observed at least ten times. The chain has TRBV7-6 and TRBJ2-6; the D gene is possibly TRBD1 (6 bases). The CDR3 has 16 amino acids. Germline CDR1 and CDR2: SGHVS and FNYEAQ. The V and J ends lost 5 bases and 2 bases respectively, with 13 bases between them. The CDR3 nucleotides read TGTGCCAGCAGCCCAAGGGCAGGGGCTGGGGCCAACGTCCTGACTTTC. This gives the protein CASSPRAGAGANVLTF.

This clonotype was observed a few times. The chain links TRBV28 to TRBJ2-7; D is perhaps TRBD2 (6 bases). CDR1 MDHEN and CDR2 SYDVKM come from the germline V gene. The CDR3 has 16 amino acids. With 0 bases removed from V and 9 bases from J, the gap between germline ends came to 21 bases. The DNA for the CDR3 is TGTGCCAGCAGTTTATGGCGGGATAGGGCAAGGCGGGGGCAGTACTTC. It specifies CASSLWRDRARRGQYF.

The V gene is TRBV5-1, the J gene TRBJ2-7; TRBD2 matches 9 bases. This CDR3 has 16 amino acids. Germline V lookup: CDR1 SGHRS, CDR2 YFSETQ. Trimming cost V 0 bases and J 12 bases; bases outside gene matches: 16. The CDR3 nucleotides read TGCGCCAGCAGCTTGGAAGGTAGCGGGAGAGTTGTTAGAAGGTACTTC. This sequence encodes CASSLEGSGRVVRRYF.

CDR3 nucleotide sequence: TGTGCCAGCAGCTTGTACGGGGACACAGATACGCAGTATTTT. Its translation is CASSLYGDTDTQYF. J is TRBJ2-3 and V is TRBV5-4, with D perhaps matching TRBD2 (5 bases). Germline V gene lookup returns CDR1 SGHNT and CDR2 YYREEE (reference sequence). The CDR3 length is 14 residues. The V and J ends lost 1 base and 2 bases respectively, with 8 bases between them.

This clonotype was recorded at least ten times. The chain is built from TRBV6-6 and TRBJ1-2; D perhaps matches TRBD1 (5 bases). This CDR3 region has 16 residues. Germline V gene lookup returns CDR1 MNHNY and CDR2 SVGAGI (reference sequence). V lost 5 bases, J lost 0 bases, and 16 bases lay in between. CDR3: CASSPEWGLSNYGYTF. In DNA form, the CDR3 reads TGTGCCAGCAGTCCCGAATGGGGACTCTCTAACTATGGCTACACCTTC.

This chain connects TRBV29-1 to TRBJ1-2, with D maybe TRBD1 (6 bases). V lost 7 bases and J lost 8, with 14 bases in between. The CDR3 sequence is 11 residues long. Germline values: CDR1 SQVTM, CDR2 ANQGSEA. DNA for the CDR3: TGCAGCGCGCTAGGGACATTCGGCTACACCTTC. As protein: CSALGTFGYTF.